This T cell receptor beta chain was found in a study of cytomegalovirus exposure and HLA in healthy donors. Findings of the study overall: Versus the approximately 700-donor mean, an Asian-associated ancestry cluster reportedly showed fewer N-insertions in a later analysis. Later analysis identified a missense DCLRE1C variant that was linked to TCR beta V- and J-gene trimming. Most TCR beta V segments were productive about 87% or about 30% of the time in an earlier analysis. Available immune exposure information covered CMV serostatus only.

The PCR was carried out with 60 Vbeta primers and 13 Jbeta primers. Only in-frame clones appear in the TCRdb table, and some are missing; sequencing was by immunoSEQ multiplex PCR. Here the sample spans about 130,000 clones, around 80% being singletons. This CDR3 has 17 residues. Trimming removed 3 bases from V and 4 bases from J, with 21 bases in between. Germline CDR1 KGHSH, CDR2 LQKENI. Note on this clone: The antigen is not known.

The sequence derives from a woman in her thirties or forties in good health and CMV-seronegative. The source material was PBMCs. The chain recombines TRBV18 with TRBJ1-1, with D maybe TRBD1 (5 bases). The CDR3 loop is CASSPLPVGGGSTEAFF. The CDR3 nucleotides read TGTGCCAGCTCACCGCTGCCGGTGGGGGGAGGTAGCACTGAAGCTTTCTTT.